The 20 T cell receptor beta chains listed next were all sequenced from one sample in a study of CD8+CD57+ T cells in acquired aplastic anemia. Sequenced patients had shown CD8+CD57+ cell expansion by flow cytometry. Genomic DNA, the template, was used for profiling of the TCR beta VDJ and CDR3. In TCRdb, the reads were re-called with MiXCR into one record per CDR3 protein. Of some 160,000 distinct CDR3 sequences in the sample, 40% to 50% were seen once. Sequenced sample: sorted CD4+, CD8+, or CD8+CD57+ T cells (not recorded which) from PBMCs. The receptors come from a human donor with aplastic anemia.

The chain is built from TRBV5-4 and TRBJ2-4; no clear D. Germline CDR1 reads SGHNT; CDR2 reads YYREEE (reference sequence). V was clipped by 1 base and J by 5 bases, with 10 bases between them. The CDR3 length is 14 residues. This chain's CDR3 is CASSLSGDQNIQYF. The CDR3 bases are TGTGCCAGCAGCTTGTCTGGCGACCAAAACATTCAGTACTTC.

This clonotype turned up a few times. In DNA form, the CDR3 reads TGCAGCGCTGTACAGGGGGTCGGGCACACTGAAGCTTTCTTT. The encoded protein is CSAVQGVGHTEAFF. V usage is TRBV29-1 and J usage is TRBJ1-1; 8 bases are a match to TRBD1. Germline CDR1 and CDR2: SQVTM and ANQGSEA. The CDR3 extends over 14 amino acids. With 7 bases clipped from V and 3 bases from J, the junction kept 10 bases outside the gene matches.

This clonotype was observed many times. The chain has TRBV10-3 and TRBJ1-2; TRBD1 aligns across 8 bases. Germline CDR1 is ENHRY and CDR2 is SYGVKD. With 7 bases clipped from V and 3 bases from J, the junction kept 7 bases outside the gene matches. This CDR3 region has 14 residues. The CDR3 reads CAITPLDRDYGYTF. DNA of the CDR3: TGTGCCATCACCCCCTTGGACAGGGACTATGGCTACACCTTC.

The rearrangement uses TRBV7-2 and TRBJ1-1; D is possibly TRBD1 (5 bases). Germline-derived CDR1 and CDR2 are SGHTA and FQGNSA. This CDR3 has 15 amino acids. V lost 6 bases to trimming and J lost 0 bases, with 14 bases between them. The CDR3 DNA sequence: TGTGCCAGCAGACTGGTAGGGGCTATGAACACTGAAGCTTTCTTT. Protein product: CASRLVGAMNTEAFF.

The V and J genes are TRBV2 and TRBJ2-7, with 9 bases aligning to TRBD1. Germline lookup yields CDR1 SNHLY and CDR2 FYNNEI. The trim removed 6 bases at V and 5 bases at J, leaving 2 bases unmatched. The CDR3 extends over 12 amino acids. The DNA for the CDR3 is TGTGCCAGCAGGGACAGGGGTCACGAGCAGTACTTC. Amino acid sequence: CASRDRGHEQYF. The full variable domain, with the rest looked up from reference TRBV2 and TRBJ2-7, is EPEVTQTPSHQVTQMGQEVILRCVPISNHLYFYWYRQILGQKVEFLVSFYNNEISEKSEIFDDQFSVERPDGSNFTLKIRSTKLEDSAMYFCASRDRGHEQYFGPGTRLTVT.

This rearrangement joins TRBV20-1 to TRBJ2-2; TRBD2 matches 9 bases. CDR1 DFQATT and CDR2 SNEGSKA come from the germline V gene (reference sequence). V shed 4 bases, J shed 4 bases, and the junction held 1 base outside the gene matches. The CDR3 loop spans 13 amino acids. CDR3 protein: CSAIAGVTGELFF. DNA of the CDR3: TGCAGTGCTATAGCGGGAGTCACCGGGGAGCTGTTTTTT.

This clonotype was counted between two and nine times. The V call is TRBV30, the J call TRBJ2-2; D is perhaps TRBD1 (5 bases). Germline CDR1 GTSNPN, CDR2 SVGIG (reference sequence). The CDR3 covers 14 residues. The germline V and J ends were trimmed by 4 bases and 2 bases, with 11 bases remaining between them. The CDR3 coding sequence is TGTGCCTGGATGTTTGGGGCTAACACCGGGGAGCTGTTTTTT. As protein: CAWMFGANTGELFF. The full variable domain, completed using reference TRBV30 and TRBJ2-2, is SQTIHQWPATLVQPVGSPLSLECTVEGTSNPNLYWYRQAAGRGLQLLFYSVGIGQISSEVPQNLSASRPQDRQFILSSKKLLLSDSGFYLCAWMFGANTGELFFGEGSRLTVL.

Of note for this clonotype: The junction does not match germline at one end; this may be a read error. This chain joins TRBV5-4 and TRBJ2-7; D ambiguous. CDR3 length equals 15 residues. Germline values: CDR1 SGHNT, CDR2 YYREEE (reference sequence). This CDR3 is CASSLASPGSYEQHF. CDR3 in DNA: TGTGCCAGCAGCTTGGCCTCTCCCGGATCCTACGAGCAGCACTTC.

This clonotype has at least ten counts. The V gene is TRBV6-1, the J gene TRBJ1-2, with D maybe TRBD1 (6 bases). CDR1 and CDR2 (germline): MNHNS, SASEGT. CDR3 size: 13 residues. Trimming left V 7 bases short and J 8 bases short, with 17 bases between. CDR3 protein: CASTQLRGYGYTF. The CDR3 coding sequence is TGTGCCAGCACTCAACTCAGGGGTTACGGCTACACCTTC.

This clonotype was recorded at least ten times. The chain is built from TRBV5-1 and TRBJ1-1; D not resolved. Germline assignment: CDR1 SGHRS and CDR2 YFSETQ. Trimming left V 2 bases short and J 7 bases short, with 9 bases between. The CDR3 loop spans 12 amino acids. For the CDR3, the DNA is TGCGCCAGCAGCTTAGGTAAGAATGAAGCTTTCTTT. This translates into CASSLGKNEAFF.

The rearrangement uses TRBV20-1 and TRBJ1-3, with D perhaps matching TRBD1 (6 bases). The CDR3 extends over 12 amino acids. V lost 7 bases and J lost 7, with 14 bases in between. CDR1 and CDR2 (germline): DFQATT, SNEGSKA (reference sequence). The CDR3 sequence: CSVTDRINTIYF. The CDR3 DNA reads TGCAGTGTTACGGACAGAATCAACACCATATATTTT.

The V and J genes are TRBV19 and TRBJ1-2, with TRBD1 as a possible D gene (5 bases). Trimming took 0 bases from V and 6 from J, leaving 11 bases between them. CDR3 length: 14 residues. CDR1 is LNHDA and CDR2 is SQIVND in the germline V gene (reference sequence). The CDR3: CASSIERGGNGYTF. DNA for the CDR3: TGTGCCAGTAGTATAGAGAGGGGAGGGAATGGCTACACCTTC.

This chain uses TRBV24-1 with TRBJ1-1; perhaps TRBD1 as D (6 bases). The V end was cut by 0 bases, the J end by 4 bases, with 8 bases between. Germline V gene data show CDR1 as KGHDR and CDR2 as SFDVKD. This CDR3 comprises 14 residues. The CDR3 DNA sequence: TGTGCCACCAGTGATTTGTCAGGGGTCACTGAAGCTTTCTTT. Protein product: CATSDLSGVTEAFF.

The chain joins TRBV29-1 to TRBJ1-3, with unresolved D. This CDR3 comprises 15 residues. CDR1 and CDR2 from the germline V gene are SQVTM and ANQGSEA. Trimming left V 5 bases short and J 0 bases short, with 14 bases between. CDR3 loop: CSVTHTSSSGNTIYF. CDR3 sequence (DNA): TGCAGCGTTACCCATACGTCAAGCTCTGGAAACACCATATATTTT.

This clonotype was found a few times. The chain is built from TRBV7-2 and TRBJ1-1; possible D gene TRBD1, 5 bases. CDR3 length: 14 residues. Per the germline V gene, CDR1 is SGHTA and CDR2 is FQGNSA. Trimming cost V 2 bases and J 10 bases, with 17 bases left between them. In DNA, the CDR3 is TGTGCCAGCAGCTTACGGGGGAGGACGGTTACAGCTTTCTTT. This translates into CASSLRGRTVTAFF.

The chain employs TRBV20-1 and TRBJ2-1, with TRBD2 identical over 8 bases. The V and J ends lost 3 bases and 8 bases, in that order; junction bases with no gene match: 12. From germline, CDR1 is DFQATT and CDR2 SNEGSKA (reference sequence). The length of the CDR3 is 15 residues. The CDR3 DNA reads TGCAGTGCTAGCCAGCCTAGCGGGTGGGGGGATGAGCAGTTCTTC. Protein sequence: CSASQPSGWGDEQFF.

The gene calls are TRBV5-6 and TRBJ2-1, with 13 bases that match TRBD2. V gave up 3 bases and J gave up 6 bases; unmatched junction bases: 6. There are 16 residues in the CDR3. Germline lookup yields CDR1 SGHDT and CDR2 YYEEEE. The CDR3 nucleotides are TGTGCCAGCAGCTCGAGACTAGCGGGAGGATCCAATGAGCAGTTCTTC. Translating it yields CASSSRLAGGSNEQFF.

V gene TRBV2 combines with J gene TRBJ1-1; D unclear. V gave up 6 bases and J gave up 6 bases, with 14 bases separating them. The germline V gene encodes CDR1 SNHLY and CDR2 FYNNEI. This CDR3 contains 13 residues. CDR3 amino acids: CASSPAEGAEAFF. The CDR3 DNA follows: TGTGCCAGCAGCCCGGCGGAGGGAGCTGAAGCTTTCTTT. Variable domain in full (rest from reference TRBV2 and TRBJ1-1): EPEVTQTPSHQVTQMGQEVILRCVPISNHLYFYWYRQILGQKVEFLVSFYNNEISEKSEIFDDQFSVERPDGSNFTLKIRSTKLEDSAMYFCASSPAEGAEAFFGQGTRLTVV.

The chain joins TRBV19 to TRBJ1-1; TRBD1 is a possible D gene (5 bases). The CDR3 runs 15 residues. Germline V gives CDR1 LNHDA, CDR2 SQIVND (reference sequence). Trimming took 6 bases from V and 4 from J, leaving 18 bases between them. This chain's CDR3 is CASRDVGGVSTEAFF. CDR3 DNA: TGTGCCAGTAGGGACGTTGGGGGGGTTAGCACTGAAGCTTTCTTT.

V and J are TRBV5-1 and TRBJ1-6; D unresolved. This CDR3 comprises 16 residues. Germline loops: CDR1 SGHRS, CDR2 YFSETQ. V was cut by 5 bases and J by 0 bases, with 12 bases left in between. The CDR3 DNA is TGCGCCAGCAGTCAAGGGCCAAGCTCCTATAATTCACCCCTCCACTTT. This gives the protein CASSQGPSSYNSPLHF.